The 14 T cell receptor beta chains presented below share a single source sample, sequenced in a study of vaccination and CD4 T cells after COVID-19. Treatment reported: approximately nine-day PBMC culture with coronavirus spike peptide pools or control peptides (ViraFEST assay). Sequence data for DNA of cultured CD4+ T cells were generated by the Oncomine TCR Beta short-read assay. TCRdb processed the PCR reads anew with MiXCR; each CDR3 protein has one entry. The sample shows about 20,000 distinct CDR3 sequences, roughly 50% of them seen only once. Their recognized antigens are unknown. The sample consisted of CD4+ T cells from blood, cultured in vitro. These receptor sequences come from a human donor who had recovered from COVID-19.

The sample holds a few counts of this clonotype. The chain's CDR3 is CASSLGQGETQYF. CDR3 nucleotide sequence: TGCGCCAGCAGCTTGGGACAGGGGGAGACCCAGTACTTC. The rearrangement links TRBV5-1 to TRBJ2-5, with 8 bases identical to TRBD1. This CDR3 comprises 13 residues. Per the germline V gene, CDR1 is SGHRS and CDR2 is YFSETQ. Trimming at V came to 0 bases and at J to 5 bases, leaving 0 bases not matched to a gene. The variable domain in full, completed from reference TRBV5-1 and TRBJ2-5, reads KAGVTQTPRYLIKTRGQQVTLSCSPISGHRSVSWYQQTPGQGLQFLFEYFSETQRNKGNFPGRFSGRQFSNSRSEMNVSTLELGDSALYLCASSLGQGETQYFGPGTRLLVL.

This clonotype showed up just a few times. V gene TRBV19 combines with J gene TRBJ1-5, with 7 nucleotides matching TRBD1. This CDR3 is built from 16 residues. Germline-derived CDR1 and CDR2 are LNHDA and SQIVND (reference sequence). The J segment lost 0 bases and the V segment lost 7 bases, leaving 9 bases of the junction unmatched. The DNA for the CDR3 is TGTGCCAGTACCGGGACAGACACTTATAGCAATCAGCCCCAGCATTTT. It translates to CASTGTDTYSNQPQHF. The entire variable domain, with the rest obtained from reference TRBV19 and TRBJ1-5, is as follows: DGGITQSPKYLFRKEGQNVTLSCEQNLNHDAMYWYRQDPGQGLRLIYYSQIVNDFQKGDIAEGYSVSREKKESFPLTVTSAQKNPTAFYLCASTGTDTYSNQPQHFGDGTRLSIL.

The chain uses TRBV7-9 and TRBJ1-1; tentatively, D is TRBD1 (5 bases). Germline CDR1 SEHNR, CDR2 FQNEAQ (reference sequence). V was trimmed by 5 bases and J by 1 base, leaving 14 bases between them. CDR3 size: 15 residues. CDR3 nucleotides: TGTGCCAGCAGCCGAGGGGACCAGGGGAACACTGAAGCTTTCTTT. Protein sequence: CASSRGDQGNTEAFF.

The V and J genes are TRBV2 and TRBJ2-2; no definite D call. The V end was cut by 6 bases, the J end by 3 bases, with 5 bases between. The CDR3 consists of 12 residues. Germline lookup yields CDR1 SNHLY and CDR2 FYNNEI. Here the CDR3 DNA reads TGTGCCAGCAGGGGCGACACCGGGGAGCTGTTTTTT. Its protein is CASRGDTGELFF.

The chain has TRBV7-2 and TRBJ1-5; D is unclear. Trimming took 1 base from V and 5 from J, leaving 3 bases between them. CDR3 length: 12 residues. Germline assignment: CDR1 SGHTA and CDR2 FQGNSA. The CDR3 sequence is CASSLGYQPQHF. The CDR3 DNA is TGTGCCAGCAGCTTAGGATATCAGCCCCAGCATTTT.

This clonotype has more than one count but fewer than ten. The V gene is TRBV12-3 or TRBV12-4, the J gene TRBJ2-4; a weak D match, TRBD2 (7 bases). The CDR3 covers 14 residues. V dropped 6 bases and J dropped 5 bases, with 14 bases sitting between them. In DNA, the CDR3 is TGTGCCAGCAGCCGAGGGGGGGCAGAAAACATTCAGTACTTC. It yields the protein CASSRGGAENIQYF.

This clonotype was counted a few times. This chain connects TRBV7-3 to TRBJ2-7; 9 bases are a match to TRBD1. The junction had 7 bases not matched to a gene; V was cut back by 5 bases and J by 5 bases. This CDR3 is built from 14 residues. The germline gives CDR1 SGHTA, CDR2 FQGTGA. CDR3 residues: CASSAQGQGHEQYF. The DNA of the CDR3 is TGTGCCAGCAGCGCCCAGGGACAGGGCCACGAGCAGTACTTC.

This clonotype came up a few times. CDR3 sequence: CASSYGRGTEAFF. For the CDR3, the DNA is TGTGCCAGCAGTTACGGGCGAGGTACTGAAGCTTTCTTT. This chain links TRBV6-2 or TRBV6-3 with TRBJ1-1; no reliable D call. Trimming stripped 2 bases from V and 5 bases from J, with 9 bases between. Germline V gene lookup returns CDR1 MNHEY and CDR2 SVGEGT. CDR3 length: 13 residues.

In this sample, this clonotype turned up a few times. The CDR3 DNA sequence: TGTGCCACCAGTGATTCTCAGGGACCCACTGAAGCTTTCTTT. Translated, it gives CATSDSQGPTEAFF. The chain links TRBV24-1 to TRBJ1-1; a weak D match, TRBD1 (5 bases). This CDR3 comprises 14 residues. V was pared by 2 bases and J by 4 bases, with 10 bases between. Germline V CDR1 and CDR2: KGHDR, SFDVKD.

This clonotype was counted once. The chain links TRBV30 to TRBJ2-6; 11 nucleotides match TRBD2. The CDR3 totals 15 residues. The J segment lost 0 bases and the V segment lost 5 bases, leaving 0 bases of the junction unmatched. Per the germline V gene, CDR1 is GTSNPN and CDR2 is SVGIG (reference sequence). This CDR3 reads CAWGLAGSGANVLTF. The CDR3 region has the DNA TGTGCCTGGGGACTAGCGGGCTCTGGGGCCAACGTCCTGACTTTC.

This rearrangement joins TRBV6-2 or TRBV6-3 to TRBJ1-2; D possibly corresponds to TRBD1 (5 bases). Between the trimmed V and J ends, which lost 1 base and 4 bases, there was a span of 10 bases. CDR3 length: 14 residues. Germline lookup yields CDR1 MNHEY and CDR2 SVGEGT. CDR3 region: CASSYFGQGYGYTF. The CDR3 coding sequence is TGTGCCAGCAGTTACTTCGGACAAGGCTATGGCTACACCTTC.

This clonotype appeared a few times. The chain links TRBV7-3 to TRBJ2-5; 7 nucleotides align to TRBD2. V lost 5 bases and J lost 4; bases outside the gene matches: 7. The CDR3 is 14 residues long. Per the germline V gene, CDR1 is SGHTA and CDR2 is FQGTGA. CDR3 in amino acids: CASSPTGTIETQYF. CDR3 nucleotide sequence: TGTGCCAGCAGCCCGACCGGGACTATAGAGACCCAGTACTTC. Combining the CDR3 with reference TRBV7-3 and TRBJ2-5 gives the whole variable domain GAGVSQTPSNKVTEKGKYVELRCDPISGHTALYWYRQSLGQGPEFLIYFQGTGAADDSGLPNDRFFAVRPEGSVSTLKIQRTERGDSAVYLCASSPTGTIETQYFGPGTRLLVL.

V gene TRBV5-1 combines with J gene TRBJ2-6, with a tentative D call TRBD1 (6 bases). V lost 4 bases and J 0 bases, leaving 11 bases between the germline ends. CDR3 length equals 16 residues. Germline loops: CDR1 SGHRS, CDR2 YFSETQ. This CDR3 is CASSATGNSGANVLTF. CDR3 coding DNA: TGCGCCAGCAGCGCGACAGGTAACTCTGGGGCCAACGTCCTGACTTTC.

CDR3: CASSLGTPYSPLHF. The DNA for the CDR3 is TGTGCCAGCAGCTTGGGGACCCCGTATTCACCCCTCCACTTT. This chain joins TRBV5-4 and TRBJ1-6; D not certain. Germline assignment: CDR1 SGHNT and CDR2 YYREEE (reference sequence). The CDR3 length is 14 residues. The V and J ends lost 0 bases and 8 bases respectively, with 9 bases between them.